This record looks at one T cell receptor beta chain sequence and its context. Its antigen target is currently unknown. The record has no base qualities; no much larger clone is one base away. cDNA was synthesized by template-switch 5'RACE using a primer with a 10-nucleotide random unique molecular identifier that tagged each TCR transcript. Each sequencing run produced over 200 million TCR-beta sequences covering 15-18 subjects. The RNeasy kit was used for extraction of total RNA. TCR-beta VDJ regions were amplified with primers for the TCR constant region and the 5'RACE anchor, using the KAPA Real-time Library Amplification kit. Sample indexes and Illumina adaptors were added in a first PCR, and a second PCR then increased library yield. The roughly 650 bp TCR product was size-selected on a 2% E-gel SizeSelection system after Ampure bead purification. Before pooling, libraries had their quality checked on a Bioanalyzer, their concentration measured with Qubit, and their quantity determined with the Kapa Library Quantification kit. Paired-end 2 x 150 bp sequencing of the libraries was performed on an Illumina HiSeq 2500. To increase sequence diversity, about 24-32% phiX was spiked into each library pool. As for the authors' bioinformatics: The UMI-based MiGEC pipeline processed quality-filtered reads and removed over 85% of raw TCR sequences during error correction. IMGT germline references were used for alignment of VDJ genes, and clonotypes were defined by a unique CDR3 amino acid sequence together with V-J genes. VDJtools evaluated clonal expansion, Shannon diversity and CDR3 relatedness (CalcPairwiseDistances, ClusterSamples); CLCbio workbench built phylogenetic trees. Clones with at least 8 unique UMIs were defined as expanded, with this threshold being based on coefficient-of-variation modelling across technical triplicates. TCRdb reran the public reads through fastp at Q25 and MiXCR, keeping productive beta chains. Rows with one shared CDR3 protein collapse into an entry with the most common genes and DNA. TCRdb, not the original authors, processed these V and J calls. In all, the sample holds approximately 30,000 distinct CDR3 sequences, and under 25% of those were seen once. The ten largest clones capture more than 15% of the sample.

Healthy controls were blood bank volunteers in Maryland, USA. Unsorted PBMC libraries were generated from 2 million PBMCs stored in RNAlater at -80 °C until RNA extraction. Peripheral blood underwent Ficoll-Hypaque density gradient centrifugation to isolate PBMCs, which were then cryopreserved in liquid nitrogen. The germline ends are 18 bases apart after V is trimmed by 4 bases and J by 4 bases. The CDR3, from cysteine to phenylalanine, totals 15 residues. Of the read, only the CDR3 DNA is kept; its 45 bases are in frame from base 1. The germline V gene (reference sequence) yields GTSNPN for CDR1 and SVGIG for CDR2. This specimen comes from a study of neurological immune-mediated disorders (dated by TCRdb to 2018 to 2020). Notes on the research overall: Peripheral blood TCR-beta repertoires from patients with HTLV-I-associated myelopathy (HAM/TSP), patients with multiple sclerosis, and healthy controls were compared in the study using UMI-based sequencing. The approximately 100 TCR-beta libraries included longitudinal samples, technical triplicates and paired sorted CD4+ and CD8+ T-cell subsets alongside PBMC samples. The cohort comprised 68 subjects: some 14 HAM/TSP patients, some 34 multiple sclerosis patients and about 20 healthy controls. On the study overall, not on this receptor specifically: Across subjects, expanded clones never shared an identical CDR3 amino acid sequence, which suggests that the TCR-beta repertoires in every group were private. TCR clonal expansion was highest in HAM/TSP patients and lowest in MS patients, with MS patients falling below even healthy controls.

This TCR derives from a woman aged 60-70 years in good health. The sequence is built from TRBV30 and TRBJ2-3, with the D call tentatively TRBD1 or TRBD2, each fitting 5 bases. The sequenced material came from PBMCs. The CDR3 protein: CAWIPGLGVADTQYF. The bases read TGTGCCTGGATCCCAGGATTGGGGGTCGCAGATACGCAGTATTTT. The CDR3, completed at both ends by the reference TRBV30 and TRBJ2-3 genes, gives the full variable domain SQTIHQWPATLVQPVGSPLSLECTVEGTSNPNLYWYRQAAGRGLQLLFYSVGIGQISSEVPQNLSASRPQDRQFILSSKKLLLSDSGFYLCAWIPGLGVADTQYFGPGTRLTVL.